This entry is about one TCR beta chain. Its target is not known. The record originates from a study of T cells after yellow fever vaccination. From the 5' RACE reads, TCRdb called clonotypes with MiXCR, one entry per CDR3 protein. The sample carries about 240,000 distinct CDR3 sequences, 6.9% recorded once. Study-level points and caveats: The study noted that FACS-sorted repertoires could contain abundant clonotypes contaminating from the bulk population.

Germline-derived CDR1 and CDR2 are MNHEY and SVGEGT. V gave up 0 bases and J gave up 2 bases, with 15 bases separating them. This CDR3 has 17 amino acids. The chain employs TRBV6-2 or TRBV6-3 and TRBJ2-3, with a possible D match to TRBD2 (7 bases). This sequence originates from a man aged 30 to 45 who received the YFV17D yellow fever vaccine. The source material was CD4+ T cells sorted from PBMCs, sampled 15 days after the yellow fever booster vaccination. The CDR3 loop reads CASSYSPGRGATDTQYF. The CDR3 DNA is TGTGCCAGCAGTTACTCGCCGGGGAGGGGGGCCACAGATACGCAGTATTTT.